This TCR beta chain was found in a study of vaccination effects on CD4 cells after COVID-19. Background on the study: The vaccine given was either BNT162b2 or mRNA-1273, in two doses.

TCRdb's copy holds only in-frame clones and misses some; the assay was immunoSEQ multiplex PCR. Among 50,000 to 60,000 clones listed, roughly 70% were seen once. ViraFEST expansion of antigen-specific CD4+ T cells with viral peptide pools preceded sequencing. Isolation of CD4+ T cells took place after approximately ten days of culture. Each vaccine recipient was nucleocapsid antibody negative and had no prior SARS-CoV-2 infection. Peptides at roughly 10 ug/ml and IL-2 at 9 to 10 IU/ml were added to a few million PBMC per well. As to this clone: Its antigen is not known.

This CDR3 contains 14 residues. V dropped 4 bases and J dropped 1; count of bases not matched to a gene: 4. Germline CDR1 and CDR2: SGHRS and YFSETQ. The chain has TRBV5-1 and TRBJ1-1, with 7 nucleotides matching TRBD1. The sequence came from a human donor who received a COVID-19 vaccine. The source was CD4+ T cells from PBMCs cultured with SARS-CoV-2 spike peptides, collected before COVID-19 vaccination. The CDR3 bases are TGCGCCAGCAGCATGGGACAGAGGAACACTGAAGCTTTCTTT. This codes for CASSMGQRNTEAFF.